This TCR beta chain was recovered during a study of cytotoxic CD8 clonotypes in ibrutinib-treated CLL (dated by TCRdb to the early 2020s). Study-wide context: The cohort included roughly 15 treatment-naive and ten to twelve relapsed/refractory patients; around 17 were IGHV unmutated. Cryopreserved peripheral blood mononuclear cells were collected before treatment, at response, and at either disease progression or sustained remission. Longitudinal samples were available for about 30% of the roughly 86 trial participants. An average of approximately 260,000 productive templates and 80,000 to 100,000 productive rearrangements was obtained per sample. Every sample from remission and from progressive disease was obtained while the patients were still on ibrutinib. Samples at response were collected after a median of about 12 months of treatment, with a range of about 6 to 40 months. Partial responses were observed in some 24 patients and complete responses in 2; after a median follow-up of around 68 months, remission was maintained in roughly 14 patients and progression was observed in roughly twelve. What the study reported, not specific to this receptor: Public clonotypes were rare and either shrank or stayed stable during treatment, and the rise in clonality at ibrutinib response reflected expansion of private clonotypes. Clonality rose at ibrutinib response, remained stable during sustained remission, and dropped back toward baseline at progression. Sampling times were not matched between patients in sustained remission and patients whose disease was progressing, and lymph node repertoires were not examined. Baseline clonality exceeded that of age-matched healthy donors and correlated strongly with circulating CD8+ T-cell counts.

Each clonotype received, on average, roughly 9.6x coverage in deep resolution sequencing performed on a MiSeq, where the target depth lay between 1 in 1 million and 1 in 200,000 T cells. The immunoSEQ hsTCRB Kit was used to generate TCR beta libraries. In the original analysis: Data were analyzed with ImmunoSEQ Data Assistant and ImmunoSEQ Analyzer, with V, D and J genes assigned per IMGT definitions. Clonality, which ranges from 0 to 1, was calculated as one minus the normalized Shannon entropy of productive rearrangement frequencies. Public clonotype analysis was restricted to overrepresented clonotypes comprising at least 0.05% of each patient's repertoire. About twelve repertoires from age-matched healthy donors, obtained from immuneACCESS, served as clonality controls. TCRdb stores this immuneACCESS table with in-frame sequences only. Part of the clones is absent; in the studies checked, under half of the shortfall reflects unresolved V genes, and no reason is known for the rest. V and J calls and clone size follow that table, whereas D and trimming were derived from the DNA. For this sample the table gives approximately 320,000 clones, of which about 61% were detected only once. The ten top clones hold about 5.9% of the sample.

Roughly 1.8 micrograms of genomic DNA were extracted from cryopreserved PBMCs for TCR beta library preparation. Longitudinal blood samples from CLL patients on ibrutinib monotherapy were analyzed using high-throughput TCR beta sequencing. The patients took part in an open-label, single-center phase 2 trial of ibrutinib monotherapy. As to this clone: No cognate antigen has been identified for it. Base qualities are not provided; no much larger clone lies one nucleotide away.

The input for sequencing was PBMCs, taken after 36 months of ibrutinib treatment. This sequence was found in a human donor with chronic lymphocytic leukemia.

The base sequence is TGTGCCAGCAGCCGGGACAGGGGGTACCAAGAGACCCAGTACTTC. This yields the protein CASSRDRGYQETQYF. The chain is assembled from TRBV5-8 and TRBJ2-5; TRBD1 fits 11 bases in the junction. The germline V and J ends show losses of 4 bases and 0 bases respectively, and no gene match explains 2 bases of the junction. CDR1 and CDR2 are drawn from the germline V gene: SGHTS, YDEGEE. The CDR3, from cysteine to phenylalanine, totals 15 residues. The sequence is cut down to CDR3 DNA, 45 bases in frame from base 1.